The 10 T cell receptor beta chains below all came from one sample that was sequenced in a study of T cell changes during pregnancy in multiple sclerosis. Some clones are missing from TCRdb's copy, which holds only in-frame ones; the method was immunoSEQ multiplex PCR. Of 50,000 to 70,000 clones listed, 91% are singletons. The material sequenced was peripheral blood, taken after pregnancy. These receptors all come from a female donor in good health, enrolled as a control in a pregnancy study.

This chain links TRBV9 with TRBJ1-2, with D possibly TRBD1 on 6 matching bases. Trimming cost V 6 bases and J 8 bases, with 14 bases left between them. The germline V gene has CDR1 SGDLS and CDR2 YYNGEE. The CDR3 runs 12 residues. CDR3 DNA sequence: TGTGCCAGCACAAGAGGGGGGGAAGGCTACACCTTC. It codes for CASTRGGEGYTF.

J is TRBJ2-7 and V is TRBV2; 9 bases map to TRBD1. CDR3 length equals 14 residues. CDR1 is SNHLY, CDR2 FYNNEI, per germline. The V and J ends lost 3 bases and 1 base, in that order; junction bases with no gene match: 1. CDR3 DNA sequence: TGTGCCAGCAGTGACGGGACAGGGTCCTACGAGCAGTACTTC. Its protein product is CASSDGTGSYEQYF.

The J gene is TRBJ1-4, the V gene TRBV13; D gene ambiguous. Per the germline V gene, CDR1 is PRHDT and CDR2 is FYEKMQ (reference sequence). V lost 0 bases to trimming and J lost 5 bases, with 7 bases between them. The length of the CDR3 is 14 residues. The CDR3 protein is CASSLGRRNEKLFF. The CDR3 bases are TGTGCCAGCAGCTTAGGACGGCGGAATGAAAAACTGTTTTTT.

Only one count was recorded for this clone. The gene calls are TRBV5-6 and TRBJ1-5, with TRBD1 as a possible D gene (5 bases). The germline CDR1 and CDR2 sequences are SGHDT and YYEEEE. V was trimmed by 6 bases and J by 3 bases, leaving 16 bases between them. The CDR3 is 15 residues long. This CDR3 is CASTFFDSVNQPQHF. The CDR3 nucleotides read TGTGCCAGCACCTTCTTTGACAGCGTCAATCAGCCCCAGCATTTT.

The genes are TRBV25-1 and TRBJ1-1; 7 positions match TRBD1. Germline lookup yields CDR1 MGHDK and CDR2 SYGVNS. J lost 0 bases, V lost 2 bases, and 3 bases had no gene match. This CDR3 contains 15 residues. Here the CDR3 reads CASSEHGQVNTEAFF. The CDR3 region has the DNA TGTGCCAGCAGTGAACACGGACAGGTGAACACTGAAGCTTTCTTT. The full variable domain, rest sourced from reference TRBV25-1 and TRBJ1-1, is EADIYQTPRYLVIGTGKKITLECSQTMGHDKMYWYQQDPGMELHLIHYSYGVNSTEKGDLSSESTVSRIRTEHFPLTLESARPSHTSQYLCASSEHGQVNTEAFFGQGTRLTVV.

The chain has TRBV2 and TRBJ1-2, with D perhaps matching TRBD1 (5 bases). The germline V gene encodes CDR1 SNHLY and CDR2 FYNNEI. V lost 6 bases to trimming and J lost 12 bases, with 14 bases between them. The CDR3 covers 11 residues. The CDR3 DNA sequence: TGTGCCAGCAGCGACACGGGGGGACACACCTTC. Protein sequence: CASSDTGGHTF.

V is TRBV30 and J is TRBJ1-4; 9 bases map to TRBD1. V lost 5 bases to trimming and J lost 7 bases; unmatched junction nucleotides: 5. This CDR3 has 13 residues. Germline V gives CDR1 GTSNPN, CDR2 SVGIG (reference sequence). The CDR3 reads CAWGQGLSEKLFF. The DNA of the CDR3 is TGTGCCTGGGGACAGGGGTTAAGTGAAAAACTGTTTTTT.

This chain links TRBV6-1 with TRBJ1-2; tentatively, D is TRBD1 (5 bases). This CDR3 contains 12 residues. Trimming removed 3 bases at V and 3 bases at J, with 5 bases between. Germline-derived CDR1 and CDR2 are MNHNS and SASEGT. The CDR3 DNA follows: TGTGCCAGCAGTGAGACAGACTATGGCTACACCTTC. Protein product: CASSETDYGYTF.

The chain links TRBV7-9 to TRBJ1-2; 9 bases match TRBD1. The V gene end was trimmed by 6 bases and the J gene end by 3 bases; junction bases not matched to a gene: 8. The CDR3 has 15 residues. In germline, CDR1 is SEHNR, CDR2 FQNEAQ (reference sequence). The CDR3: CASRSGQGNDYGYTF. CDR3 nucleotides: TGTGCCAGCAGATCCGGACAGGGGAATGACTATGGCTACACCTTC.

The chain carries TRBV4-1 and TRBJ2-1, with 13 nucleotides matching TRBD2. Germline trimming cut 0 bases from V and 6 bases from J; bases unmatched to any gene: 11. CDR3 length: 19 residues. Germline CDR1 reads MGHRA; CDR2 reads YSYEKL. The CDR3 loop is CASSQEELAGGHFVNEQFF. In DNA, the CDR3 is TGCGCCAGCAGCCAAGAAGAACTAGCGGGGGGGCATTTTGTCAATGAGCAGTTCTTC.